The next 22 T cell receptor beta chains were all read from a single sample in a study of blood T cell repertoires in COVID-19. Method: immunoSEQ multiplex PCR; TCRdb's copy keeps in-frame clones and lacks some. Here the sample spans 200,000 to 300,000 clones, about 80% being singletons. Sequenced sample: peripheral blood. All receptors come from a man at least 80 years old with acute or convalescent COVID-19.

The rearrangement uses TRBV6-6 and TRBJ1-2; D possibly corresponds to TRBD1 (5 bases). Trimming shortened V by 5 bases and J by 5 bases, and 24 bases separated the two germline ends. The germline V gene encodes CDR1 MNHNY and CDR2 SVGAGI (reference sequence). The CDR3 runs to 17 residues. The CDR3 reads CASSPGTSQGLKYGYTF. CDR3 in DNA: TGTGCCAGCAGTCCAGGCACGTCTCAGGGCCTAAAGTATGGCTACACCTTC.

This clone was picked up one time. V usage is TRBV29-1 and J usage is TRBJ1-4; maybe TRBD1 (5 bases). CDR1 SQVTM and CDR2 ANQGSEA come from the germline V gene. The length of the CDR3 is 15 residues. Between the trimmed V and J ends, which lost 5 bases and 0 bases, there was a span of 13 bases. The CDR3 region has the DNA TGCAGCGTTCAAATCAGGGCCGCAACTAATGAAAAACTGTTTTTT. Translation: CSVQIRAATNEKLFF.

The rearrangement links TRBV5-1 to TRBJ2-1; TRBD2 matches at 11 bases. Germline V gene data show CDR1 as SGHRS and CDR2 as YFSETQ. The CDR3 contains 16 residues. The V segment lost 2 bases and the J segment 7 bases; nucleotides outside the gene matches: 8. Here the CDR3 reads CASSFTAASGGNEQFF. The CDR3 nucleotides read TGCGCCAGCAGCTTCACTGCGGCTAGCGGGGGGAATGAGCAGTTCTTC.

The chain links TRBV4-1 to TRBJ2-2, with D tentatively TRBD2 (6 bases). Germline V lookup: CDR1 MGHRA, CDR2 YSYEKL. The CDR3 length is 19 residues. V was clipped by 1 base and J by 5 bases, with 23 bases between them. The CDR3 DNA reads as TGCGCCAGCAGCCAAGTCGCGGGACGCCGAACCGGGGTGACCGGGGAGCTGTTTTTT. It codes for CASSQVAGRRTGVTGELFF.

This sequence joins TRBV5-4 and TRBJ1-2, with 10 bases identical to TRBD1. The CDR3 has 14 residues. CDR1 and CDR2 from the germline V gene are SGHNT and YYREEE (reference sequence). After removal of 4 bases from V and 5 bases from J, the junction contained 5 bases not matched to a gene. The DNA of the CDR3 is TGTGCCAGCAGCCCAAGACAGGGGGCATATGGCTACACCTTC. Translation: CASSPRQGAYGYTF.

The rearrangement links TRBV18 to TRBJ1-5; TRBD1 matches at 9 bases. The CDR3 consists of 18 residues. V was clipped by 4 bases and J by 0 bases; unmatched bases: 10. Germline lookup yields CDR1 KGHSH and CDR2 LQKENI. This CDR3 reads CASSQQQGARYSNQPQHF. CDR3 bases: TGTGCCAGCTCACAACAACAGGGGGCTCGATATAGCAATCAGCCCCAGCATTTT.

V usage is TRBV29-1 and J usage is TRBJ1-1; D is possibly TRBD1 (6 bases). This CDR3 has 14 amino acids. The V gene's germline CDR1 is SQVTM and CDR2 ANQGSEA. V lost 7 bases and J 4 bases, leaving 19 bases between the germline ends. The CDR3 loop reads CSAVKQGGGTEAFF. In DNA, the CDR3 is TGCAGCGCCGTAAAACAGGGTGGGGGCACTGAAGCTTTCTTT.

This sequence joins TRBV28 and TRBJ1-4; D gene unclear. This CDR3 has 14 residues. From germline, CDR1 is MDHEN and CDR2 SYDVKM. V lost 4 bases to trimming and J lost 8 bases, with 14 bases between them. The CDR3 sequence: CASSSVIPREKLFF. For the CDR3, the DNA is TGTGCCAGCAGTTCCGTGATCCCGAGGGAAAAACTGTTTTTT.

The table lists this clone with a count of one. The rearrangement uses TRBV5-1 and TRBJ1-3; 9 bases fit TRBD1. This CDR3 comprises 15 residues. Losses at the gene ends were 4 bases for V and 3 bases for J; bases not matched to a gene: 5. Germline V gives CDR1 SGHRS, CDR2 YFSETQ. The CDR3 here is CASSRGQGSGNTIYF. The CDR3 coding sequence is TGCGCCAGCAGCAGGGGACAGGGAAGTGGAAACACCATATATTTT.

V usage is TRBV4-1 and J usage is TRBJ2-7, with 13 bases that match TRBD2. Germline V lookup: CDR1 MGHRA, CDR2 YSYEKL. V lost 2 bases to trimming and J lost 4 bases; unmatched junction nucleotides: 5. This CDR3 comprises 16 residues. CDR3 DNA sequence: TGCGCCAGCAGCCAAAAAGGACTAGCGGGGGATTACGAGCAGTACTTC. Translated, it gives CASSQKGLAGDYEQYF.

The rearrangement links TRBV27 to TRBJ2-3, with TRBD2 matching 10 bases. The CDR3 loop spans 16 amino acids. Trimming took 5 bases from V and 5 from J; bases not matched to a gene: 10. Germline CDR1 is MNHEY and CDR2 is SMNVEV (reference sequence). The CDR3 DNA reads TGTGCCAGCAGTCCCCGGACTAGCGGTGACAGAGATACGCAGTATTTT. The encoded protein is CASSPRTSGDRDTQYF.

The chain has TRBV3-1 (or the pseudogene TRBV3-2) and TRBJ2-5; 7 nucleotides line up with TRBD1. This CDR3 has 13 amino acids. Germline V lookup: CDR1 LGHDT, CDR2 YNNKEL (reference sequence). Trimming at V came to 5 bases and at J to 5 bases, leaving 5 bases not matched to a gene. The CDR3 loop reads CASSKRGQETQYF. CDR3 sequence (DNA): TGTGCCAGCAGCAAAAGGGGGCAGGAGACCCAGTACTTC.

This clone was counted a few times. The V and J genes are TRBV10-3 and TRBJ1-3, with D possibly being TRBD1 (6 bases). The CDR3 totals 17 residues. Germline-derived CDR1 and CDR2 are ENHRY and SYGVKD. Trimming took 5 bases from V and 0 from J, leaving 17 bases between them. The CDR3 DNA reads TGTGCCATCAGTCATTTCCCGGACAGCTACTCTGGAAACACCATATATTTT. This encodes CAISHFPDSYSGNTIYF.

V gene TRBV30 combines with J gene TRBJ2-7; 7 positions agree with TRBD1. This CDR3 spans 12 amino acids. The V gene end was trimmed by 2 bases and the J gene end by 8 bases; junction bases not matched to a gene: 6. CDR1 GTSNPN and CDR2 SVGIG come from the germline V gene (reference sequence). CDR3 loop: CAWSNQGVKQYF. CDR3 sequence (DNA): TGTGCCTGGAGTAACCAGGGGGTTAAGCAGTACTTC.

V gene TRBV6-5 combines with J gene TRBJ1-4; 8 bases fit TRBD1. J lost 2 bases, V lost 10 bases, and 9 bases had no gene match. The CDR3 is 15 amino acids. Germline CDR1 MNHEY, CDR2 SVGAGI. The CDR3 nucleotides read TGTGCCACCCGGGACAGGACTTTTACTAATGAAAAACTGTTTTTT. Its translation: CATRDRTFTNEKLFF.

The chain couples TRBV3-1 (or the pseudogene TRBV3-2) to TRBJ1-2; 8 bases are shared with TRBD1. The V and J ends lost 1 base and 8 bases, in that order; junction bases with no gene match: 9. This CDR3 has 15 amino acids. Per germline, CDR1 LGHDT and CDR2 YNNKEL (reference sequence). The CDR3 reads CASSQVLGTGKGYTF. The DNA of the CDR3 is TGTGCCAGCAGCCAAGTTCTGGGGACAGGTAAAGGCTACACCTTC.

The genes are TRBV24-1 and TRBJ1-2; 8 bases map to TRBD1. The CDR3 contains 15 residues. Germline lookup yields CDR1 KGHDR and CDR2 SFDVKD. Germline trimming cut 9 bases from V and 3 bases from J; bases unmatched to any gene: 11. The CDR3 reads CATPVVRTGHYGYTF. CDR3 nucleotide sequence: TGTGCCACCCCCGTCGTCCGGACAGGGCACTATGGCTACACCTTC.

Concerning this clone: At the DNA level, this CDR3 is encoded by other sequences in the same sample as well. V gene TRBV3-1 (or the pseudogene TRBV3-2) combines with J gene TRBJ1-5, with TRBD1 matching 7 bases. Looked up from germline, CDR1 is LGHDT and CDR2 is YNNKEL (reference sequence). V lost 5 bases, J lost 2 bases, and 3 bases stayed unmatched. The CDR3 covers 14 residues. The CDR3 DNA follows: TGTGCCAGCAGCTTAGGACAGGGCAATCAGCCCCAGCATTTT. Translated, it gives CASSLGQGNQPQHF.

This chain's CDR3 is CASRGTGRSTDTQYF. The CDR3 nucleotides are TGTGCCAGTAGGGGGACAGGCCGTAGCACAGATACGCAGTATTTT. This rearrangement joins TRBV19 to TRBJ2-3, with 8 nucleotides matching TRBD1. The CDR3 length is 15 residues. Germline V gives CDR1 LNHDA, CDR2 SQIVND (reference sequence). After removal of 6 bases from V and 0 bases from J, the junction contained 5 bases not matched to a gene.

J is TRBJ1-2 and V is TRBV6-5, with D possibly being TRBD1 (6 bases). The germline V gene encodes CDR1 MNHEY and CDR2 SVGAGI. CDR3 length equals 15 residues. Trimming removed 11 bases from V and 5 bases from J, with 24 bases in between. The CDR3 DNA reads as TGTGCCTCAAACCCGGGACACCTCTTTGGTTATGGCTACACCTTC. Translated, it gives CASNPGHLFGYGYTF.

The sample holds a few counts of this clone. The gene calls are TRBV18 and TRBJ1-1, with TRBD1 matching 7 bases. V lost 2 bases and J lost 4; bases outside the gene matches: 7. CDR3 size: 15 residues. Germline CDR1 reads KGHSH; CDR2 reads LQKENI. CDR3 in DNA: TGTGCCAGCTCACCAGGGCCTACAGGGGTCACTGAAGCTTTCTTT. This encodes CASSPGPTGVTEAFF.

The V call is TRBV5-1, the J call TRBJ2-7; D might be TRBD2 (5 bases). V was trimmed by 0 bases and J by 7 bases, leaving 11 bases between them. Germline loops: CDR1 SGHRS, CDR2 YFSETQ. The CDR3 is 13 residues long. The CDR3 loop is CASSLAVRGEQYF. CDR3 DNA sequence: TGCGCCAGCAGCTTGGCCGTCCGGGGAGAGCAGTACTTC.